This passage covers 6 T cell receptor beta chains from one sample sequenced in a study of OX40 agonist ivuxolimab in advanced cancers. Measured with immunoSEQ multiplex PCR; TCRdb has only the in-frame clones, and not every one. The data show roughly 48,000 clones, approximately 84% seen once. The sequences come from CD4+ or CD8+ T cells sorted from blood, collected in a trial of the OX40 agonist ivuxolimab. These receptors all stem from an adult with an advanced solid tumor such as melanoma, head and neck, liver or kidney cancer.

The J gene is TRBJ1-2, the V gene TRBV28, with 9 bases lining up with TRBD1. Trimming removed 4 bases from V and 3 bases from J; junction bases left unmatched: 3. This CDR3 spans 14 amino acids. Germline V gene data show CDR1 as MDHEN and CDR2 as SYDVKM. CDR3 protein: CASSYRGLDYGYTF. In nucleotides, the CDR3 is TGTGCCAGCAGTTACAGGGGGCTGGACTATGGCTACACCTTC.

This sequence joins TRBV5-6 and TRBJ1-4, with 9 bases fitting TRBD1. CDR1 and CDR2 (germline): SGHDT, YYEEEE. The length of the CDR3 is 14 residues. With V trimmed by 4 bases and J by 8 bases, 6 bases remained unmatched. The CDR3 spells CASSRTGVGEKLFF. The CDR3 bases are TGTGCCAGCAGCCGGACAGGGGTAGGGGAAAAACTGTTTTTT.

The chain has TRBV19 and TRBJ2-7; D call uncertain. V lost 5 bases to trimming and J lost 2 bases, with 19 bases between them. CDR3 length equals 16 residues. The germline V gene encodes CDR1 LNHDA and CDR2 SQIVND (reference sequence). CDR3 in DNA: TGTGCCAGTAGTTCCTACGGTGAGGTTCAGACCTACGAGCAGTACTTC. It yields the protein CASSSYGEVQTYEQYF.

This chain connects TRBV6-5 to TRBJ2-3; D uncertain. Per the germline V gene, CDR1 is MNHEY and CDR2 is SVGAGI. This CDR3 has 12 amino acids. V lost 2 bases, J lost 5 bases, and 5 bases lay in between. In DNA form, the CDR3 reads TGTGCCAGCAGTTACGAAGGAGATACGCAGTATTTT. It codes for CASSYEGDTQYF.

The chain has TRBV18 and TRBJ2-5, with D hard to call. Germline V gene lookup returns CDR1 KGHSH and CDR2 LQKENI. The V gene lost 4 bases and the J gene lost 5 bases, with 8 bases spanning the gap. The CDR3 spans 12 residues. The CDR3 sequence: CASSLTGETQYF. For the CDR3, the DNA is TGTGCCAGCTCACTAACCGGGGAGACCCAGTACTTC.

The V and J genes are TRBV19 and TRBJ2-2; TRBD1 matches at 8 bases. J was trimmed by 4 bases and V by 8 bases; bases with no gene match: 15. The CDR3 spans 17 residues. Germline-derived CDR1 and CDR2 are LNHDA and SQIVND (reference sequence). For the CDR3, the DNA is TGTGCCAGTTCTTCTCAGGGCGGGACAGGAATCACCGGGGAGCTGTTTTTT. As protein: CASSSQGGTGITGELFF.